One and the same sample provided the 29 T cell receptor beta chains below, sequenced in a study of shared clonotypes between healthy human individuals. Produced via immunoSEQ multiplex PCR; TCRdb's table is partial and in-frame only. The data hold around 550,000 clones, with around 96% observed a single time. Sample: naive CD4+ T cells sorted from blood. Subset: CD45RA+ positively selected. These TCRs come from a woman aged 25 to 45 in good health.

The genes are TRBV5-5 and TRBJ2-2, with D hard to call. Germline loops: CDR1 SGHKS, CDR2 YYEKEE (reference sequence). The CDR3 covers 14 residues. V dropped 0 bases and J dropped 6 bases, with 9 bases sitting between them. In DNA form, the CDR3 reads TGTGCCAGCAGCTTGGGTTCTTGGGCCGGGGAGCTGTTTTTT. Protein sequence: CASSLGSWAGELFF. The full variable domain, rest sourced from reference TRBV5-5 and TRBJ2-2, is DAGVTQSPTHLIKTRGQQVTLRCSPISGHKSVSWYQQVLGQGPQFIFQYYEKEERGRGNFPDRFSARQFPNYSSELNVNALLLGDSALYLCASSLGSWAGELFFGEGSRLTVL.

The V and J genes are TRBV6-6 and TRBJ2-1; TRBD2 agrees at 11 bases. Trimming at V came to 2 bases and at J to 5 bases, leaving 5 bases not matched to a gene. Germline values: CDR1 MNHNY, CDR2 SVGAGI (reference sequence). The CDR3 totals 16 residues. The CDR3 bases are TGTGCCAGCAGTTACCACGGGACTAGCGGTGACAATGAGCAGTTCTTC. It codes for CASSYHGTSGDNEQFF.

The rearrangement uses TRBV19 and TRBJ2-5, with D unresolved. The assigned J gene may be wrong: the sequence end matches TRBJ2-7 better. CDR1 is LNHDA and CDR2 is SQIVND in the germline V gene (reference sequence). This CDR3 has 11 residues. CDR3 sequence reads: CASRSLYEQYF. CDR3 coding DNA: TGTGCCAGTCGAAGCCTCTACGAGCAGTACTTC.

V and J are TRBV7-2 and TRBJ1-2, with no clear D. This CDR3 has 15 amino acids. The germline gives CDR1 SGHTA, CDR2 FQGNSA. Trimming left V 1 base short and J 5 bases short, with 14 bases between. The CDR3 nucleotides read TGTGCCAGCAGCTTAGTTGCTACAGCGCTGTATGGCTACACCTTC. The encoded protein is CASSLVATALYGYTF. Filled out from reference TRBV7-2 and TRBJ1-2, the complete variable domain reads GAGVSQSPSNKVTEKGKDVELRCDPISGHTALYWYRQSLGQGLEFLIYFQGNSAPDKSGLPSDRFSAERTGGSVSTLTIQRTQQEDSAVYLCASSLVATALYGYTFGSGTRLTVV.

This chain connects TRBV7-9 to TRBJ2-7, with TRBD1 identical over 10 bases. Germline CDR1 and CDR2: SEHNR and FQNEAQ (reference sequence). J gave up 2 bases and V 5 bases, and 6 bases lay outside the gene matches. The CDR3 has 15 residues. This chain's CDR3 is CASSPRQGATYEQYF. In nucleotides, the CDR3 is TGTGCCAGCAGCCCAAGACAGGGGGCTACCTACGAGCAGTACTTC. The variable domain in full, with the rest retrieved from reference TRBV7-9 and TRBJ2-7, is DTGVSQNPRHKITKRGQNVTFRCDPISEHNRLYWYRQTLGQGPEFLTYFQNEAQLEKSRLLSDRFSAERPKGSFSTLEIQRTEQGDSAMYLCASSPRQGATYEQYFGPGTRLTVT.

This sequence joins TRBV7-9 and TRBJ1-4; 7 nucleotides agree with TRBD1. The ends lost 7 bases at V and 12 bases at J; junction bases unmatched: 11. The CDR3 is 13 residues long. From germline, CDR1 is SEHNR and CDR2 FQNEAQ (reference sequence). The CDR3 sequence is CASMGQPGGELFF. Written as DNA, the CDR3 is TGTGCCAGCATGGGACAGCCAGGGGGGGAACTGTTTTTT.

J is TRBJ2-1 and V is TRBV4-2; D is possibly TRBD2 (5 bases). This CDR3 has 16 amino acids. The germline CDR1 and CDR2 sequences are LGHNA and YNFKEQ. V was shortened by 1 base and J by 6 bases, with 16 bases between the two germline ends. CDR3 in DNA: TGTGCCAGCAGCCAAGGGGTGGCTAGCCGGGGCAATGAGCAGTTCTTC. It codes for CASSQGVASRGNEQFF.

This chain joins TRBV28 and TRBJ2-1; D is ambiguous. The V end lost 2 bases, the J end lost 0 bases, and 11 bases lay between the germline ends. CDR3 length: 16 amino acids. Germline V gene data show CDR1 as MDHEN and CDR2 as SYDVKM. The CDR3 DNA reads as TGTGCCAGCAGTTTAGGGCGGAGACGCTCCTACAATGAGCAGTTCTTC. The encoded protein is CASSLGRRRSYNEQFF.

This sequence joins TRBV4-1 and TRBJ1-2; 7 bases match TRBD1. Looked up from germline, CDR1 is MGHRA and CDR2 is YSYEKL. Trimming took 0 bases from V and 4 from J; bases not matched to a gene: 5. The CDR3 sequence is 15 residues long. This CDR3 is CASSQDRQGFYGYTF. The CDR3 region has the DNA TGCGCCAGCAGCCAAGATCGACAGGGATTCTATGGCTACACCTTC.

This chain links TRBV5-6 with TRBJ2-7; 14 bases map to TRBD2. The CDR3 is made up of 16 amino acids. V gave up 6 bases and J gave up 2 bases; unmatched junction bases: 7. Germline-derived CDR1 and CDR2 are SGHDT and YYEEEE. The CDR3 DNA is TGTGCCAGCATCCGGACTAGCGGGAGGTTAACCTACGAGCAGTACTTC. It translates to CASIRTSGRLTYEQYF.

The rearrangement links TRBV5-1 to TRBJ1-2, with D possibly matching TRBD1 (5 bases). The CDR3 consists of 15 residues. V was cut by 4 bases and J by 4 bases, with 17 bases left in between. Germline assignment: CDR1 SGHRS and CDR2 YFSETQ. DNA for the CDR3: TGCGCCAGCAGCCTCTCCCGGGACGCCTCCTATGGCTACACCTTC. Its translation is CASSLSRDASYGYTF.

This clone was found once. The sample carries other DNA sequences with the same CDR3. The chain is built from TRBV7-2 and TRBJ2-3; TRBD2 agrees at 10 bases. V dropped 1 base and J dropped 1; count of bases not matched to a gene: 2. CDR3 length: 16 residues. The germline V gene has CDR1 SGHTA and CDR2 FQGNSA. This CDR3 reads CASSLGGLAGTDTQYF. CDR3 nucleotide sequence: TGTGCCAGCAGCTTAGGAGGACTAGCGGGCACAGATACGCAGTATTTT.

The sample holds one count of this clone. The V and J genes are TRBV11-2 and TRBJ1-5; D uncertain. The CDR3 is 13 residues long. CDR1 is SGHAT, CDR2 FQNNGV, per germline. Deletions cut 3 bases from V and 4 bases from J, with 7 bases between. The CDR3 sequence is CASSLDGNQPQHF. The CDR3 nucleotides read TGTGCCAGCAGCTTGGACGGGAATCAGCCCCAGCATTTT. The full variable domain, with the rest looked up from reference TRBV11-2 and TRBJ1-5, is EAGVAQSPRYKIIEKRQSVAFWCNPISGHATLYWYQQILGQGPKLLIQFQNNGVVDDSQLPKDRFSAERLKGVDSTLKIQPAKLEDSAVYLCASSLDGNQPQHFGDGTRLSIL.

V is TRBV15 and J is TRBJ1-4; 9 nucleotides line up with TRBD1. From germline, CDR1 is LNHNV and CDR2 YYDKDF (reference sequence). V gave up 9 bases and J gave up 6 bases; unmatched junction bases: 5. This CDR3 contains 13 residues. The CDR3 nucleotides read TGTGCCACTACACAGGGGGCGGATGAAAAACTGTTTTTT. It translates to CATTQGADEKLFF. Filled out from reference TRBV15 and TRBJ1-4, the complete variable domain reads DAMVIQNPRYQVTQFGKPVTLSCSQTLNHNVMYWYQQKSSQAPKLLFHYYDKDFNNEADTPDNFQSRRPNTSFCFLDIRSPGLGDTAMYLCATTQGADEKLFFGSGTQLSVL.

The V and J genes are TRBV30 and TRBJ1-6; 8 nucleotides align to TRBD1. This CDR3 spans 17 amino acids. Germline CDR1 is GTSNPN and CDR2 is SVGIG (reference sequence). V was clipped by 3 bases and J by 2 bases; unmatched bases: 9. The CDR3 reads CAWRMTGEDAYNSPLHF. CDR3 in DNA: TGTGCCTGGAGGATGACAGGGGAAGACGCCTATAATTCACCCCTCCACTTT.

This chain joins TRBV10-2 and TRBJ2-7, with TRBD1 as a possible D gene (6 bases). Germline CDR1 is WSHSY and CDR2 is SAAADI. CDR3 size: 13 residues. V was trimmed by 7 bases and J by 2 bases, leaving 12 bases between them. The CDR3 is CASNPGAPYEQYF. The CDR3, as DNA: TGCGCCAGCAATCCAGGGGCTCCCTACGAGCAGTACTTC.

J is TRBJ2-7 and V is TRBV6-6; unclear D gene. The V gene lost 4 bases and the J gene lost 2 bases, with 12 bases spanning the gap. Germline CDR1 and CDR2: MNHNY and SVGAGI (reference sequence). The CDR3 is made up of 14 amino acids. This chain's CDR3 is CASSSGAPTYEQYF. The DNA for the CDR3 is TGTGCCAGCAGTTCCGGAGCGCCGACCTACGAGCAGTACTTC.

This rearrangement joins TRBV28 to TRBJ1-2; TRBD1 matches 9 bases. The V gene's germline CDR1 is MDHEN and CDR2 SYDVKM. The CDR3 is 12 amino acids. Trimming cost V 5 bases and J 8 bases; bases outside gene matches: 3. The CDR3 reads CASSTGGRGYTF. The CDR3 DNA follows: TGTGCCAGCAGTACAGGGGGCCGAGGCTACACCTTC.

This chain connects TRBV28 to TRBJ2-1; 7 nucleotides line up with TRBD2. The germline gives CDR1 MDHEN, CDR2 SYDVKM. There are 14 residues in the CDR3. The V segment lost 6 bases and the J segment 7 bases; nucleotides outside the gene matches: 9. CDR3 loop: CASSEAGDWNEQFF. The CDR3 nucleotides are TGTGCCAGCAGCGAGGCGGGAGATTGGAATGAGCAGTTCTTC.

The chain employs TRBV19 and TRBJ1-2, with 7 bases aligning to TRBD1. The germline V gene encodes CDR1 LNHDA and CDR2 SQIVND (reference sequence). This CDR3 region has 16 residues. Losses at the gene ends were 7 bases for V and 4 bases for J; bases not matched to a gene: 15. CDR3 region: CASTPESQGDRYGYTF. In DNA, the CDR3 is TGTGCCAGTACCCCAGAATCTCAGGGGGATCGCTATGGCTACACCTTC.

V is TRBV7-8 and J is TRBJ2-5, with 11 bases identical to TRBD2. V shed 5 bases, J shed 5 bases, and the junction held 10 bases outside the gene matches. Germline V CDR1 and CDR2: SGHVS, FQNEAQ. The CDR3 is made up of 16 amino acids. CDR3 bases: TGTGCCAGCAGCAGTAATAGCGGGAGGGCTGGGGAGACCCAGTACTTC. Its protein is CASSSNSGRAGETQYF.

The V and J genes are TRBV7-2 and TRBJ2-7, with 8 bases identical to TRBD2. Germline CDR1 and CDR2: SGHTA and FQGNSA. V lost 1 base to trimming and J lost 2 bases; unmatched junction nucleotides: 4. The CDR3 extends over 15 amino acids. CDR3 nucleotides: TGTGCCAGCAGCTTAGTCGGTAGCGGGACCTACGAGCAGTACTTC. Translated, it gives CASSLVGSGTYEQYF.

V is TRBV5-6 and J is TRBJ2-5; maybe TRBD1 (6 bases). With 4 bases removed from V and 1 base from J, the gap between germline ends came to 14 bases. Germline-derived CDR1 and CDR2 are SGHDT and YYEEEE. The CDR3 covers 15 residues. The CDR3 protein is CASSHRDIFQETQYF. The DNA for the CDR3 is TGTGCCAGCAGCCACAGGGATATCTTCCAAGAGACCCAGTACTTC. Complete variable domain (other parts from reference TRBV5-6 and TRBJ2-5): DAGVTQSPTHLIKTRGQQVTLRCSPKSGHDTVSWYQQALGQGPQFIFQYYEEEERQRGNFPDRFSGHQFPNYSSELNVNALLLGDSALYLCASSHRDIFQETQYFGPGTRLLVL.

The chain carries TRBV14 and TRBJ2-5; weak D call: TRBD1 (5 bases). The CDR3 runs to 13 residues. V was shortened by 4 bases and J by 2 bases, with 8 bases between the two germline ends. Looked up from germline, CDR1 is SGHDN and CDR2 is FVKESK. The chain's CDR3 is CASSRGQQETQYF. For the CDR3, the DNA is TGTGCCAGCAGCCGAGGACAACAAGAGACCCAGTACTTC. The variable domain in full, with the rest retrieved from reference TRBV14 and TRBJ2-5, is EAGVTQFPSHSVIEKGQTVTLRCDPISGHDNLYWYRRVMGKEIKFLLHFVKESKQDESGMPNNRFLAERTGGTYSTLKVQPAELEDSGVYFCASSRGQQETQYFGPGTRLLVL.

The chain carries TRBV7-6 and TRBJ1-3, with unresolved D. This CDR3 has 17 residues. The V end lost 1 base, the J end lost 0 bases, and 13 bases lay between the germline ends. Germline loops: CDR1 SGHVS, CDR2 FNYEAQ. The CDR3 region is CASSLGFPDHSGNTIYF. As DNA, the CDR3 is TGTGCCAGCAGCTTAGGGTTCCCGGATCACTCTGGAAACACCATATATTTT.

This rearrangement joins TRBV30 to TRBJ1-2; the D gene is possibly TRBD1 (5 bases). The CDR3 runs to 14 residues. Trimming left V 7 bases short and J 4 bases short, with 19 bases between. In germline, CDR1 is GTSNPN, CDR2 SVGIG (reference sequence). The CDR3 DNA follows: TGTGCCTACGTGGGGGTACGACGAGGCTATGGCTACACCTTC. Translating it yields CAYVGVRRGYGYTF.

The chain carries TRBV5-8 and TRBJ2-7, with D unresolved. This CDR3 is built from 13 residues. V was cut by 6 bases and J by 4 bases, with 14 bases left in between. Germline V gene data show CDR1 as SGHTS and CDR2 as YDEGEE. The CDR3 coding sequence is TGTGCCAGCACTGCCCTTTGGCAGTACGAGCAGTACTTC. Residues: CASTALWQYEQYF. Full variable domain (outside the CDR3, taken from reference TRBV5-8 and TRBJ2-7): EAGVTQSPTHLIKTRGQQATLRCSPISGHTSVYWYQQALGLGLQFLLWYDEGEERNRGNFPPRFSGRQFPNYSSELNVNALELEDSALYLCASTALWQYEQYFGPGTRLTVT.

The chain is built from TRBV11-3 and TRBJ2-1; D is undetermined. V gave up 4 bases and J gave up 0 bases, with 7 bases separating them. This CDR3 region has 14 residues. Germline V gene data show CDR1 as SGHNT and CDR2 as YENEEA. CDR3 region: CASSSSISYNEQFF. CDR3 DNA: TGTGCCAGCAGCTCCTCGATCTCCTACAATGAGCAGTTCTTC.

A single count supports this clone. In DNA form, the CDR3 reads TGTGCCAGCAGCAACAATATGGGGGCACAGGGAAGGACTGAAGCTTTCTTT. Protein sequence: CASSNNMGAQGRTEAFF. The rearrangement uses TRBV28 and TRBJ1-1; TRBD1 is a possible D gene (6 bases). The germline V and J ends were trimmed by 6 bases and 5 bases, with 25 bases remaining between them. Germline-derived CDR1 and CDR2 are MDHEN and SYDVKM. The CDR3 consists of 17 residues.